These 32 T cell receptor beta chains share one sample of origin, sequenced in a study of T cell responses to AZD1222 COVID-19 vaccine. Using immunoSEQ multiplex PCR, the repertoire was profiled, and TCRdb retains in-frame clones only, with some absent. There are tens of thousands of clones in the sample; roughly 82% occur only once, and 8.7% lies in the top ten. Sequences were derived from peripheral blood, sampled on day 0 of AZD1222 vaccination. Receptors originate from an adult in good health.

The chain employs TRBV5-6 and TRBJ2-3; 12 bases align to TRBD2. V trimming: 2 bases; J trimming: 4 bases; junction bases outside the gene matches: 2. The CDR3 spans 15 residues. Germline V gene lookup returns CDR1 SGHDT and CDR2 YYEEEE. CDR3 nucleotides: TGTGCCAGCAGCTTACTAGCGGGGGGTGCAGATACGCAGTATTTT. Its protein is CASSLLAGGADTQYF. Filled out from reference TRBV5-6 and TRBJ2-3, the complete variable domain reads DAGVTQSPTHLIKTRGQQVTLRCSPKSGHDTVSWYQQALGQGPQFIFQYYEEEERQRGNFPDRFSGHQFPNYSSELNVNALLLGDSALYLCASSLLAGGADTQYFGPGTRLTVL.

Of note for this clone: The junction shows a germline mismatch at one end, possibly a read error. This rearrangement joins TRBV7-7 to TRBJ2-1, with 10 nucleotides matching TRBD2. In germline, CDR1 is SSHAT, CDR2 FNYEAQ (reference sequence). The CDR3 covers 15 residues. DNA for the CDR3: TGTGCTAGCAGCTTCAGCGGGGGGGATGTCGATGAGCAGTTCTTC. The encoded protein is CASSFSGGDVDEQFF.

V is TRBV5-5 and J is TRBJ2-1; 11 bases fit TRBD1. Trimming removed 3 bases from V and 3 bases from J; junction bases left unmatched: 2. The CDR3 extends over 15 amino acids. Germline loops: CDR1 SGHKS, CDR2 YYEKEE (reference sequence). The DNA for the CDR3 is TGTGCCAGCAGCTCCGGGACAGGGGGCTACAATGAGCAGTTCTTC. Translating it yields CASSSGTGGYNEQFF.

This clone was seen more than once but under ten times. This rearrangement joins TRBV27 to TRBJ2-7, with TRBD2 matching over 12 bases. The CDR3 length is 16 residues. Germline CDR1 and CDR2: MNHEY and SMNVEV (reference sequence). V gave up 6 bases and J gave up 3 bases; unmatched junction bases: 9. CDR3 nucleotide sequence: TGTGCCAGCAGCGAGGGACTAGCGGGCTTACTCTACGAGCAGTACTTC. It yields the protein CASSEGLAGLLYEQYF.

The chain carries TRBV5-8 and TRBJ1-6; no clear D gene. Germline values: CDR1 SGHTS, CDR2 YDEGEE. This CDR3 region has 15 residues. Trimming stripped 2 bases from V and 9 bases from J, with 15 bases between. The CDR3 is CASSFVRSGGSPLHF. CDR3 nucleotide sequence: TGTGCCAGCAGCTTCGTCAGGAGTGGAGGTTCACCCCTCCACTTT.

The genes are TRBV6-5 and TRBJ1-1; 7 bases line up with TRBD1. Germline V lookup: CDR1 MNHEY, CDR2 SVGAGI. The length of the CDR3 is 15 residues. With V trimmed by 6 bases and J by 1 base, 8 bases remained unmatched. The CDR3 coding sequence is TGTGCCAGCAGACCGACAGGGTACGGGAACACTGAAGCTTTCTTT. Translating it yields CASRPTGYGNTEAFF.

The rearrangement joins TRBV2 to TRBJ1-2; D uncertain. The V gene lost 3 bases and the J gene lost 7 bases, with 12 bases spanning the gap. This CDR3 is built from 13 residues. The germline V gene has CDR1 SNHLY and CDR2 FYNNEI. In DNA, the CDR3 is TGTGCCAGCAGTGATATTGTAAACGGTGGCTACACCTTC. This gives the protein CASSDIVNGGYTF.

The rearrangement links TRBV4-1 to TRBJ2-7, with 10 bases identical to TRBD2. The CDR3 totals 20 residues. Germline CDR1 MGHRA, CDR2 YSYEKL. The junction had 18 bases not matched to a gene; V was cut back by 4 bases and J by 0 bases. CDR3 DNA: TGCGCCAGCAGCCGTCAGCCCGGGACTAGCGAGGGGATGCGCTCCTACGAGCAGTACTTC. Its protein is CASSRQPGTSEGMRSYEQYF.

This clone was detected once. V gene TRBV18 combines with J gene TRBJ1-5, with D possibly being TRBD1 (6 bases). The CDR3 totals 15 residues. V lost 3 bases to trimming and J lost 6 bases, with 15 bases between them. Germline V gene data show CDR1 as KGHSH and CDR2 as LQKENI. CDR3 sequence (DNA): TGTGCCAGCTCACCCCCGAACAGGGCGAGTCAGCCCCAGCATTTT. This encodes CASSPPNRASQPQHF.

Notes on this clone: The germline gene is not matched at one end of the junction; a read error may be the cause. The V and J genes are TRBV5-1 and TRBJ2-7; no definite D call. The CDR3 runs to 13 residues. CDR1 is SGHRS, CDR2 YFSETQ, per germline. Here the CDR3 reads CASSLAGDLTASF. DNA of the CDR3: TGCGCCAGCAGCTTGGCCGGTGACCTCACGGCATCTTTC.

This chain joins TRBV4-2 and TRBJ2-2; D is undetermined. The germline V gene encodes CDR1 LGHNA and CDR2 YNFKEQ. The CDR3 consists of 17 residues. V lost 2 bases and J lost 4, with 17 bases in between. CDR3 DNA sequence: TGTGCCAGCAGCCAACTATGGGCAGCACGAGGCACCGGGGAGCTGTTTTTT. Protein product: CASSQLWAARGTGELFF.

This clone occurred a few times. The CDR3 spells CASSVLAGETQYF. The DNA of the CDR3 is TGTGCCAGCAGCGTACTAGCGGGGGAGACCCAGTACTTC. The rearrangement joins TRBV9 to TRBJ2-5; 9 bases agree with TRBD2. The germline CDR1 and CDR2 sequences are SGDLS and YYNGEE. The CDR3 sequence is 13 residues long. Losses at the gene ends were 1 base for V and 5 bases for J; bases not matched to a gene: 0.

The V and J genes are TRBV6-6 and TRBJ2-1; D is undetermined. Germline-derived CDR1 and CDR2 are MNHNY and SVGAGI (reference sequence). The CDR3 extends over 14 amino acids. V was cut by 6 bases and J by 5 bases, with 14 bases left in between. For the CDR3, the DNA is TGTGCCAGCAGCCCTTTGGGTTCCGACAATGAGCAGTTCTTC. As protein: CASSPLGSDNEQFF.

The rearrangement uses TRBV7-6 and TRBJ2-2; possibly TRBD1 or TRBD2 for D (5 bases each). Germline-derived CDR1 and CDR2 are SGHVS and FNYEAQ. CDR3 size: 16 residues. V shed 4 bases and J shed 0 bases, with 12 bases lying between them. CDR3 sequence (DNA): TGTGCCAGCAGCTCCCCCGAGGGGTCGAACACCGGGGAGCTGTTTTTT. Amino acid sequence: CASSSPEGSNTGELFF.

This chain joins TRBV28 and TRBJ2-7; possible D gene TRBD2, 6 bases. The CDR3 has 13 residues. Germline CDR1 and CDR2: MDHEN and SYDVKM. Trimming removed 8 bases at V and 2 bases at J, with 13 bases between. CDR3 loop: CASRSGTTYEQYF. CDR3 DNA: TGTGCCAGCCGTAGCGGCACCACCTACGAGCAGTACTTC.

V gene TRBV7-2 combines with J gene TRBJ1-2; 7 positions agree with TRBD1. V trimming: 5 bases; J trimming: 2 bases; junction bases outside the gene matches: 8. This CDR3 has 15 residues. The germline CDR1 and CDR2 sequences are SGHTA and FQGNSA. This chain's CDR3 is CASSLDNRGNYGYTF. CDR3 nucleotides: TGTGCCAGCAGCCTAGATAACAGGGGAAACTATGGCTACACCTTC.

This clone was recorded only once. This chain connects TRBV12-3 or TRBV12-4 to TRBJ2-7; D call uncertain. This CDR3 is built from 11 residues. The V end lost 4 bases, the J end lost 7 bases, and 8 bases lay between the germline ends. Written as DNA, the CDR3 is TGTGCCAGCAGTTCGGGCCAGGAGCAGTACTTC. This gives the protein CASSSGQEQYF.

The chain uses TRBV21-1 and TRBJ1-2; the D segment call TRBD1 is taken from the table without a DNA check. TRBV21-1 is termed a pseudogene. The CDR3 has 14 amino acids. The CDR3, as DNA: TGTGCCAGCAGCAAAGGCAGGGGGCAGCATGGCTACACCTTC. The encoded protein is CASSKGRGQHGYTF.

The chain uses TRBV14 and TRBJ1-1; 9 nucleotides agree with TRBD1. V lost 0 bases and J lost 6; bases outside the gene matches: 11. CDR3 size: 17 residues. In germline, CDR1 is SGHDN, CDR2 FVKESK. The CDR3 protein is CASSQEDGTGKFAEAFF. The CDR3, as DNA: TGTGCCAGCAGCCAAGAGGACGGGACAGGGAAATTCGCTGAAGCTTTCTTT. The variable domain in full, completed from reference TRBV14 and TRBJ1-1, reads EAGVTQFPSHSVIEKGQTVTLRCDPISGHDNLYWYRRVMGKEIKFLLHFVKESKQDESGMPNNRFLAERTGGTYSTLKVQPAELEDSGVYFCASSQEDGTGKFAEAFFGQGTRLTVV.

V and J are TRBV27 and TRBJ2-7, with D perhaps being TRBD1 or TRBD2 (5 bases each). Germline CDR1 MNHEY, CDR2 SMNVEV (reference sequence). V was trimmed by 5 bases and J by 3 bases, leaving 20 bases between them. The CDR3 is 16 residues long. CDR3 region: CASSLTSRDPDYEQYF. In nucleotides, the CDR3 is TGTGCCAGCAGTCTTACTTCCCGGGACCCGGACTACGAGCAGTACTTC.

This chain connects TRBV5-4 to TRBJ1-5; 8 bases align to TRBD1. The CDR3 is made up of 15 amino acids. V trimming: 3 bases; J trimming: 2 bases; junction bases outside the gene matches: 4. Germline V lookup: CDR1 SGHNT, CDR2 YYREEE (reference sequence). CDR3 loop: CASSYQGAGNQPQHF. The CDR3 DNA reads as TGTGCCAGCAGCTATCAGGGGGCCGGCAATCAGCCCCAGCATTTT.

This rearrangement joins TRBV14 to TRBJ1-4, with 9 bases lining up with TRBD1. The CDR3 length is 15 residues. Per germline, CDR1 SGHDN and CDR2 FVKESK. V shed 5 bases, J shed 4 bases, and the junction held 5 bases outside the gene matches. In nucleotides, the CDR3 is TGTGCCAGCAGCTTCACAGGGGGCTTTAATGAAAAACTGTTTTTT. The encoded protein is CASSFTGGFNEKLFF.

The chain uses TRBV5-1 and TRBJ1-2; D is perhaps TRBD1 (6 bases). The CDR3 extends over 14 amino acids. Germline CDR1 is SGHRS and CDR2 is YFSETQ. The germline V and J ends were trimmed by 0 bases and 8 bases, with 14 bases remaining between them. The CDR3 loop is CASSLAWAGEGYTF. CDR3 bases: TGCGCCAGCAGCTTGGCTTGGGCAGGGGAAGGCTACACCTTC.

The V gene is TRBV27, the J gene TRBJ1-4; no firm D call. This CDR3 has 15 amino acids. Germline CDR1 is MNHEY and CDR2 is SMNVEV (reference sequence). Trimming took 2 bases from V and 7 from J, leaving 14 bases between them. The CDR3 reads CASSLRAPGTEKLFF. CDR3 bases: TGTGCCAGCAGTTTAAGGGCCCCGGGAACTGAAAAACTGTTTTTT. Full variable domain (remainder filled in from reference TRBV27 and TRBJ1-4): EAQVTQNPRYLITVTGKKLTVTCSQNMNHEYMSWYRQDPGLGLRQIYYSMNVEVTDKGDVPEGYKVSRKEKRNFPLILESPSPNQTSLYFCASSLRAPGTEKLFFGSGTQLSVL.

The CDR3 DNA sequence: TGTGCCAGTAAGGGCTACACAGATACGCAGTATTTT. The encoded protein is CASKGYTDTQYF. The chain carries TRBV19 and TRBJ2-3; D unresolved. Germline values: CDR1 LNHDA, CDR2 SQIVND (reference sequence). The CDR3 covers 12 residues. Deletions cut 7 bases from V and 2 bases from J, with 7 bases between.

The chain combines TRBV5-1 with TRBJ2-1; 8 positions agree with TRBD2. V shed 1 base, J shed 6 bases, and the junction held 6 bases outside the gene matches. The germline V gene encodes CDR1 SGHRS and CDR2 YFSETQ. The CDR3 totals 15 residues. CDR3 coding DNA: TGCGCCAGCAGCTTGTCTGCGGGGGGTGGCAATGAGCAGTTCTTC. This translates into CASSLSAGGGNEQFF.

The chain recombines TRBV3-1 (or the pseudogene TRBV3-2) with TRBJ2-1, with 11 bases lining up with TRBD2. CDR1 is LGHDT, CDR2 YNNKEL, per germline (reference sequence). CDR3 length: 16 amino acids. The junction had 1 base not matched to a gene; V was cut back by 1 base and J by 2 bases. DNA for the CDR3: TGTGCCAGCAGCCAAGGACTAGCGGGGCCCTACAATGAGCAGTTCTTC. This sequence encodes CASSQGLAGPYNEQFF.

V is TRBV30 and J is TRBJ2-6, with a possible D match to TRBD1 (6 bases). CDR3 length: 13 residues. Germline V gene data show CDR1 as GTSNPN and CDR2 as SVGIG (reference sequence). The V gene lost 5 bases and the J gene lost 1 base, with 6 bases spanning the gap. The CDR3 coding sequence is TGTGCCTGGGGACAGTCTGGGGCCAACGTCCTGACTTTC. This translates into CAWGQSGANVLTF. Using reference TRBV30 and TRBJ2-6 for the parts outside the CDR3, the full variable domain is SQTIHQWPATLVQPVGSPLSLECTVEGTSNPNLYWYRQAAGRGLQLLFYSVGIGQISSEVPQNLSASRPQDRQFILSSKKLLLSDSGFYLCAWGQSGANVLTFGAGSRLTVL.

V gene TRBV28 combines with J gene TRBJ2-7; 10 nucleotides agree with TRBD2. With V trimmed by 9 bases and J by 6 bases, 14 bases remained unmatched. Germline V gene data show CDR1 as MDHEN and CDR2 as SYDVKM. This CDR3 is 15 amino acids long. CDR3: CASEFRRSGRAEQYF. The CDR3 DNA reads as TGTGCCAGTGAGTTTAGGAGGAGCGGGAGGGCCGAGCAGTACTTC.

The V and J genes are TRBV27 and TRBJ2-1, with 7 positions matching TRBD2. Per the germline V gene, CDR1 is MNHEY and CDR2 is SMNVEV (reference sequence). Trimming cost V 6 bases and J 7 bases; bases outside gene matches: 12. CDR3 size: 15 residues. CDR3 region: CASRPGGINRNEQFF. CDR3 DNA: TGTGCCAGCAGGCCCGGGGGGATTAATCGTAATGAGCAGTTCTTC.

The gene calls are TRBV30 and TRBJ1-1, with unresolved D. This CDR3 is 12 amino acids long. Deletions cut 2 bases from V and 3 bases from J, with 7 bases between. Looked up from germline, CDR1 is GTSNPN and CDR2 is SVGIG (reference sequence). This CDR3 reads CAWSLMDTEAFF. The CDR3 coding sequence is TGTGCCTGGAGTCTGATGGACACTGAAGCTTTCTTT. The full variable domain, in which reference TRBV30 and TRBJ1-1 provide the parts outside the CDR3, is SQTIHQWPATLVQPVGSPLSLECTVEGTSNPNLYWYRQAAGRGLQLLFYSVGIGQISSEVPQNLSASRPQDRQFILSSKKLLLSDSGFYLCAWSLMDTEAFFGQGTRLTVV.

The chain links TRBV6-5 to TRBJ2-5; 14 nucleotides match TRBD2. There are 15 residues in the CDR3. The V segment lost 7 bases and the J segment 4 bases; nucleotides outside the gene matches: 5. Per germline, CDR1 MNHEY and CDR2 SVGAGI. CDR3: CASNPTSGRGETQYF. The CDR3 DNA reads as TGTGCCAGCAACCCGACTAGCGGGAGGGGAGAGACCCAGTACTTC.